The present TCR beta chain was sequenced within a study of human T cells and chemical hapten exposure (dated by TCRdb to 2020 to 2023). General notes on the study: For sensitization, 2% DPC in acetone was applied to a roughly 2 cm by roughly 2 cm area of upper inner arm skin. Weekly therapeutic DPC doses were additionally applied to the scalp of patients throughout the roughly 23-week study period. Patch testing was performed on the upper back with Finn chambers containing 0.01% DPC, and the patch tests were scored after 6 days according to International Contact Dermatitis Research Group standards. The patient cohort, mostly female, included alopecia areata with under or over 50% scalp involvement, alopecia totalis and alopecia universalis. Libraries were pooled for sequencing, and variation in per-sample TCR yields was attributed mainly to small differences in library volumes within the pool. The study tracked peripheral blood TCR repertoire changes in vivo during primary and secondary sensitization to the hapten diphenylcyclopropenone (DPC) in alopecia patients. Blood samples were taken from patients before sensitization (week 0) and at 2, 6 and about 24 weeks after DPC sensitization. Some 29 alopecia patients gave blood for TCR sequencing at one to four time points (pre-sensitization, 2, 6 and 24 weeks).

From a lookup of the germline V gene, CDR1 and CDR2 are LGHNA and YSLEER. From the cysteine up to the phenylalanine, the CDR3 has a length of 19 residues. The kept DNA is CDR3 alone, 57 bases in frame from the first base. Trimming accounts for 0 bases at V and 2 bases at J, while the number of junction bases matched to no gene is 7. Findings and caveats that apply to the study as a whole: DPC sensitization did not change how many TCRs were above 1 in 1000 frequency, and no evidence was found of alterations in global repertoire structure. After repeated subsampling, changes were observed in the strength of the expansion versus patch-test correlation and in the threshold at which the correlation became significant. All patients had alopecia, a presumed autoimmune disease, so their immune response might differ from that of healthy individuals. Significantly more large CDR3 similarity clusters were formed by expanded TCRs than by pre-sensitization or healthy control sets, consistent with antigen-driven responses. Patch test score was positively correlated with the number of PT1 expanded TCRs, with significance at thresholds 8, 16 and 32 but not at 4.

According to the study, the label for this sample's time point signals: patch test 1, 2 weeks after DPC sensitization. The intended sense of this specimen's treatment or condition label: therapeutic diphenylcyclopropenone sensitization with weekly scalp DPC. Blood at each patch-test visit was drawn before the patch test was applied. Eligible patients were aged 18 to 70, diagnosed with alopecia, deemed suitable for DPC therapy, and excluded if pregnant. Total RNA was extracted from unfractionated whole blood collected in Tempus Blood RNA tubes. Library construction relied on RACE. TCRdb records NextSeq 500 as the sequencer. Library preparation attached unique molecular identifiers to individual cDNA molecules for quantitative, reproducible TCR counting. For every blood RNA sample, sequencing covered both the TCR alpha and TCR beta chains. The authors' analysis ran thus. Samples had a median of roughly 98,000 TCRs, with a range from roughly 20,000 to 690,600. V, J and CDR3 annotation of the TCR reads was carried out using the Decombinator software suite. For PS versus PT1 abundance plots, all samples were subsampled to the same number of TCRs (28,000). Expanded TCRs were defined as absent before sensitization and observed at least eight times at the 2-week time point. TCRdb reran the public reads through fastp at Q25 and MiXCR, keeping productive beta chains. Entries that share a CDR3 protein sequence are merged under the most common genes and DNA. TCRdb assigned the V and J calls; the authors' analysis was not used. This sample has 100,000 or so distinct CDR3 sequences in its table, and roughly a tenth of those were observed once. The ten largest clones add up to 2% to 2.5% of the sample.

Worth noting for this clonotype: Its antigen has not been determined. Within one base of it there is no much larger clone, and no base qualities were kept.

The TCR sequence derives from a man aged 40-50 years with alopecia areata. Some clones in this sample may be carry-over from other donors' samples. Recombination connected TRBV4-3 to TRBJ2-3; 14 central nucleotides agree with TRBD2. The source was whole blood, collected in connection with sensitization to the hapten diphenylcyclopropenone (DPC). The CDR3 is CASSQEGLAGEVLTDTQYF. The sequence in DNA is TGCGCCAGCAGCCAAGAGGGACTAGCGGGAGAGGTCCTCACAGATACGCAGTATTTT.